Below, 30 T cell receptor beta chains from the same sample are listed, as sequenced in a study of T cells in localized non-small cell lung cancer. The assay was immunoSEQ multiplex PCR, and TCRdb's table has in-frame clones only and misses some. The repertoire holds over a thousand clones, with roughly 28% as singletons. The sample here was normal lung tissue next to the tumor, taken before any cancer treatment. These receptors originate from a male donor at least 60 years old with stage II lung adenocarcinoma.

In this sample, this clone turned up a few times. The chain has TRBV9 and TRBJ1-1; TRBD1 agrees at 9 bases. This CDR3 comprises 16 residues. The V gene's germline CDR1 is SGDLS and CDR2 YYNGEE. V shed 3 bases and J 6 bases; nucleotides not matched to a gene: 12. CDR3 nucleotides: TGTGCCAGCAGCGCCTCCGGGACAGGGTGGGGCCCTGAAGCTTTCTTT. It translates to CASSASGTGWGPEAFF.

In its sample, this clone is medium-sized. The gene calls are TRBV6-8 and TRBJ2-7; D is unresolved. CDR3 size: 15 residues. The V and J ends lost 5 bases and 3 bases respectively, with 17 bases between them. Germline lookup yields CDR1 MNHGY and CDR2 SAAAGT. For the CDR3, the DNA is TGTGCCAGCAGTGAGCAAAGGAAAGTGGTCTACGAGCAGTACGTC. It codes for CASSEQRKVVYEQYV.

This clone was counted between two and nine times. The chain recombines TRBV28 with TRBJ1-1, with TRBD1 identical over 11 bases. The V segment lost 3 bases and the J segment 10 bases; nucleotides outside the gene matches: 10. The CDR3 has 15 amino acids. Per the germline V gene, CDR1 is MDHEN and CDR2 is SYDVKM. As DNA, the CDR3 is TGTGCCAGCAGTTTGATTGGGACAGGGGGTTCTGGAGCTTTCTTT. It codes for CASSLIGTGGSGAFF.

The chain joins TRBV6-8 to TRBJ2-2; D is possibly TRBD1 (5 bases). Germline V lookup: CDR1 MNHGY, CDR2 SAAAGT. The V and J ends lost 4 bases and 3 bases respectively, with 12 bases between them. CDR3 length equals 15 residues. This chain's CDR3 is CASSSPSTDTGELFF. Written as DNA, the CDR3 is TGTGCCAGCAGTTCACCTTCGACAGACACCGGGGAGCTGTTTTTT.

By share, this clone ranks as medium-sized. V gene TRBV11-3 combines with J gene TRBJ1-5, with D tentatively TRBD1 (5 bases). Germline CDR1 SGHNT, CDR2 YENEEA. V was clipped by 0 bases and J by 3 bases, with 6 bases between them. The CDR3 is 14 residues long. This CDR3 is CASSLETVNQPQHF. In DNA form, the CDR3 reads TGTGCCAGCAGCTTAGAGACAGTCAATCAGCCCCAGCATTTT. The complete variable domain, with remaining parts taken from reference TRBV11-3 and TRBJ1-5, reads EAGVVQSPRYKIIEKKQPVAFWCNPISGHNTLYWYLQNLGQGPELLIRYENEEAVDDSQLPKDRFSAERLKGVDSTLKIQPAELGDSAVYLCASSLETVNQPQHFGDGTRLSIL.

The table lists this clone with a few counts. The chain carries TRBV11-3 and TRBJ1-4; D not resolved. Trimming took off 3 bases at V and 5 bases at J, with 19 bases between the two ends. The germline gives CDR1 SGHNT, CDR2 YENEEA. The CDR3 consists of 17 residues. CDR3 in amino acids: CASSFVLSGQKNEKLFF. In DNA form, the CDR3 reads TGTGCCAGCAGCTTCGTTTTATCCGGCCAGAAGAATGAAAAACTGTTTTTT.

This clone is judged medium-sized (0.01 to 0.1%). This chain connects TRBV6-1 to TRBJ1-1; D possibly corresponds to TRBD1 (6 bases). The CDR3 is 15 residues long. The V end was cut by 0 bases, the J end by 6 bases, with 14 bases between. Germline V gene sequence: CDR1 MNHNS, CDR2 SASEGT. In DNA, the CDR3 is TGTGCCAGCAGTGAAGCAGGGGGGTCCGGCGCTGAAGCTTTCTTT. Translated: CASSEAGGSGAEAFF.

The chain is built from TRBV18 and TRBJ1-1; D gene ambiguous. Germline lookup yields CDR1 KGHSH and CDR2 LQKENI. The CDR3 has 14 amino acids. V lost 6 bases to trimming and J lost 0 bases, with 11 bases between them. The CDR3 DNA is TGTGCCAGCTCCCTCGATGACCTGAACACTGAAGCTTTCTTT. Amino acid sequence: CASSLDDLNTEAFF.

Within the sample, this clone is large. The chain links TRBV6-8 to TRBJ1-1; D uncertain. Trimming cost V 9 bases and J 1 base, with 9 bases left between them. The CDR3 contains 12 residues. Germline V CDR1 and CDR2: MNHGY, SAAAGT. This CDR3 is CASINENTEAFF. The CDR3 DNA follows: TGTGCCAGTATAAATGAGAACACTGAAGCTTTCTTT.

This clone is medium-sized within its sample. The J gene is TRBJ2-1, the V gene TRBV11-3; TRBD2 matches at 11 bases. V trimming: 4 bases; J trimming: 0 bases; junction bases outside the gene matches: 14. CDR1 is SGHNT, CDR2 YENEEA, per germline. The CDR3 has 20 residues. CDR3 residues: CASSSRASGGSESSYNEQFF. The CDR3 DNA is TGTGCCAGCAGCTCCCGGGCTAGCGGGGGGTCCGAGAGCTCCTACAATGAGCAGTTCTTC.

This clone was picked up a small number of times. This CDR3 reads CASSFRIGYVTQYF. The CDR3 nucleotides are TGTGCCAGCAGCTTTAGGATAGGCTATGTGACGCAGTATTTT. V gene TRBV13 combines with J gene TRBJ2-3; D remains unclear. Germline values: CDR1 PRHDT, CDR2 FYEKMQ (reference sequence). The CDR3 consists of 14 residues. V was shortened by 3 bases and J by 9 bases, with 16 bases between the two germline ends.

J is TRBJ2-5 and V is TRBV9; a weak D match, TRBD2 (6 bases). V was clipped by 0 bases and J by 4 bases, with 10 bases between them. Germline lookup yields CDR1 SGDLS and CDR2 YYNGEE. The CDR3 contains 14 residues. DNA of the CDR3: TGTGCCAGCAGCGTAGGGCCGGGGGTAGAGACCCAGTACTTC. This sequence encodes CASSVGPGVETQYF.

V and J are TRBV28 and TRBJ1-5; TRBD1 might be the D (5 bases). Trimming stripped 6 bases from V and 3 bases from J, with 15 bases between. This CDR3 comprises 15 residues. The germline CDR1 and CDR2 sequences are MDHEN and SYDVKM. The CDR3 sequence is CASSPGRSPNQPQHF. Here the CDR3 DNA reads TGTGCCAGCAGCCCGGGACGGAGTCCCAATCAGCCCCAGCATTTT.

This clone was counted between two and nine times. The V call is TRBV10-3, the J call TRBJ1-3; no firm D call. Trimming removed 4 bases from V and 0 bases from J, with 13 bases in between. Per the germline V gene, CDR1 is ENHRY and CDR2 is SYGVKD. The CDR3 length is 16 residues. CDR3 amino acids: CAISAHTSSSGNTIYF. Written as DNA, the CDR3 is TGTGCCATCAGTGCCCACACTTCTAGCTCTGGAAACACCATATATTTT.

The V call is TRBV5-1, the J call TRBJ2-2; TRBD1 agrees at 8 bases. Looked up from germline, CDR1 is SGHRS and CDR2 is YFSETQ. This CDR3 has 19 residues. V lost 2 bases and J lost 1; bases outside the gene matches: 13. CDR3 residues: CASSLTMNSGTGNTGELFF. CDR3 bases: TGCGCCAGCAGCTTAACAATGAATTCCGGGACAGGGAACACCGGGGAGCTGTTTTTT.

This clone has a handful of counts. This rearrangement joins TRBV19 to TRBJ2-1; D is possibly TRBD1 (5 bases). This CDR3 contains 15 residues. Trimming took off 7 bases at V and 2 bases at J, with 15 bases between the two ends. Germline CDR1 and CDR2: LNHDA and SQIVND (reference sequence). The CDR3 region is CASNDLSGPYNEQFF. The CDR3 coding sequence is TGTGCCAGTAACGACTTATCAGGGCCCTACAATGAGCAGTTCTTC. Looking up the rest from reference TRBV19 and TRBJ2-1 gives the full variable domain: DGGITQSPKYLFRKEGQNVTLSCEQNLNHDAMYWYRQDPGQGLRLIYYSQIVNDFQKGDIAEGYSVSREKKESFPLTVTSAQKNPTAFYLCASNDLSGPYNEQFFGPGTRLTVL.

This clone was seen a few times. DNA for the CDR3: TGTGCCAGCAGTGAAGACAGGCCCTTGGCACCCCTCCACTTT. It codes for CASSEDRPLAPLHF. The chain combines TRBV2 with TRBJ1-6, with a tentative D call TRBD1 (5 bases). Trimming removed 1 base from V and 11 bases from J, with 12 bases in between. Germline CDR1 is SNHLY and CDR2 is FYNNEI. The CDR3 length is 14 residues.

The V call is TRBV10-2, the J call TRBJ1-1; D gene uncertain. The germline V and J ends were trimmed by 10 bases and 0 bases, with 15 bases remaining between them. The CDR3 spans 14 residues. Per the germline V gene, CDR1 is WSHSY and CDR2 is SAAADI. The CDR3 region is CAIRRQNMNTEAFF. As DNA, the CDR3 is TGCGCCATCAGGAGACAAAACATGAACACTGAAGCTTTCTTT.

This clone is medium-sized within its sample. The chain recombines TRBV6-8 with TRBJ1-2, with 11 positions matching TRBD1. The CDR3 spans 15 residues. Germline lookup yields CDR1 MNHGY and CDR2 SAAAGT. J was trimmed by 2 bases and V by 5 bases; bases with no gene match: 4. The CDR3 loop reads CASSEWTGGNYGYTF. Written as DNA, the CDR3 is TGTGCCAGCAGTGAGTGGACAGGGGGCAACTATGGCTACACCTTC.

A few counts support this clone. The CDR3 protein is CASSSLRGTEQYV. DNA for the CDR3: TGTGCCAGCAGCTCCCTCAGGGGTACCGAGCAGTACGTC. The rearrangement uses TRBV7-2 and TRBJ2-7, with D possibly being TRBD1 (6 bases). Between the trimmed V and J ends, which lost 4 bases and 6 bases, there was a span of 13 bases. CDR1 and CDR2 from the germline V gene are SGHTA and FQGNSA. The CDR3 totals 13 residues.

V and J are TRBV19 and TRBJ2-4; D uncertain. CDR3 size: 14 residues. Germline lookup yields CDR1 LNHDA and CDR2 SQIVND (reference sequence). V was pared by 5 bases and J by 0 bases, with 8 bases between. CDR3 sequence: CASSLELAKNIQYF. The CDR3 nucleotides read TGTGCCAGTAGTCTTGAGCTAGCCAAAAACATTCAGTACTTC.

This clone occurred a few times. The rearrangement uses TRBV19 and TRBJ1-1, with 9 bases identical to TRBD1. CDR3 length: 18 amino acids. The germline V gene has CDR1 LNHDA and CDR2 SQIVND (reference sequence). The ends lost 1 base at V and 0 bases at J; junction bases unmatched: 9. CDR3 bases: TGTGCCAGTAGTATAGGTTGGGACAGGGCCCTCATGAACACTGAAGCTTTCTTT. As protein: CASSIGWDRALMNTEAFF.

This chain connects TRBV11-3 to TRBJ1-1; D gene uncertain. The length of the CDR3 is 15 residues. Germline lookup yields CDR1 SGHNT and CDR2 YENEEA. V dropped 7 bases and J dropped 4 bases, with 19 bases sitting between them. The CDR3 loop reads CASTDLLPGSTEAFF. The CDR3 DNA reads as TGTGCCAGCACCGACCTGCTACCCGGGAGCACTGAAGCTTTCTTT.

The chain carries TRBV11-3 and TRBJ2-1; possible D gene TRBD2, 5 bases. The ends were cut back, 2 bases at V and 9 bases at J, with 17 bases in the middle. CDR3 length equals 15 residues. Germline V gene data show CDR1 as SGHNT and CDR2 as YENEEA. The CDR3 nucleotides read TGTGCCAGCAGCTTATCCTCGGACTGGCGCAGTGAGCAGTTCTTC. This encodes CASSLSSDWRSEQFF. Full variable domain (remainder filled in from reference TRBV11-3 and TRBJ2-1): EAGVVQSPRYKIIEKKQPVAFWCNPISGHNTLYWYLQNLGQGPELLIRYENEEAVDDSQLPKDRFSAERLKGVDSTLKIQPAELGDSAVYLCASSLSSDWRSEQFFGPGTRLTVL.

J is TRBJ2-7 and V is TRBV6-8; 7 nucleotides agree with TRBD1. J was trimmed by 0 bases and V by 6 bases; bases with no gene match: 5. This CDR3 has 14 residues. Germline CDR1 is MNHGY and CDR2 is SAAAGT. CDR3 nucleotides: TGTGCCAGCAGCTTAGGGGGCCTCTCCTACGAGCAGTACTTC. Translating gives CASSLGGLSYEQYF.

In this sample, this clone turned up a few times. The chain recombines TRBV14 with TRBJ1-1; no definite D call. Deletions cut 2 bases from V and 3 bases from J, with 7 bases between. The CDR3 extends over 13 amino acids. Germline V gene data show CDR1 as SGHDN and CDR2 as FVKESK. The chain's CDR3 is CASSQLQHTEAFF. The CDR3 DNA reads TGTGCCAGCAGCCAACTACAGCACACTGAAGCTTTCTTT.

This chain links TRBV6-8 with TRBJ1-6; 9 positions agree with TRBD1. CDR1 and CDR2 from the germline V gene are MNHGY and SAAAGT. Trimming cost V 6 bases and J 9 bases; bases outside gene matches: 12. The CDR3 consists of 16 residues. The CDR3 sequence: CASRADDRGMGSPLHF. As DNA, the CDR3 is TGTGCCAGCAGAGCAGATGACAGGGGGATGGGTTCACCCCTCCACTTT.

The sample holds a few counts of this clone. The CDR3 bases are TGTGCCAGCAGTCCCTGGATGGGGAGGGCCCATTCACCCCTCCACTTT. Translation gives CASSPWMGRAHSPLHF. The chain links TRBV6-8 to TRBJ1-6; D gene ambiguous. CDR1 and CDR2 from the germline V gene are MNHGY and SAAAGT. Between the trimmed V and J ends, which lost 5 bases and 8 bases, there was a span of 19 bases. The CDR3 contains 16 residues.

J is TRBJ1-2 and V is TRBV6-8; D call uncertain. CDR1 is MNHGY, CDR2 SAAAGT, per germline. CDR3 length equals 12 residues. With 5 bases removed from V and 4 bases from J, the gap between germline ends came to 8 bases. The chain's CDR3 is CASSPIFYGYTF. The CDR3 DNA sequence: TGTGCCAGCAGTCCCATCTTCTATGGCTACACCTTC.

This clone turned up a few times. In nucleotides, the CDR3 is TGTGCCAGCAGCCCTCGACAGGGGATGAACACTGAAGCTTTCTTT. This gives the protein CASSPRQGMNTEAFF. The rearrangement uses TRBV4-2 and TRBJ1-1, with 8 nucleotides matching TRBD1. Germline V CDR1 and CDR2: LGHNA, YNFKEQ. This CDR3 region has 15 residues. J gave up 0 bases and V 4 bases, and 4 bases lay outside the gene matches.